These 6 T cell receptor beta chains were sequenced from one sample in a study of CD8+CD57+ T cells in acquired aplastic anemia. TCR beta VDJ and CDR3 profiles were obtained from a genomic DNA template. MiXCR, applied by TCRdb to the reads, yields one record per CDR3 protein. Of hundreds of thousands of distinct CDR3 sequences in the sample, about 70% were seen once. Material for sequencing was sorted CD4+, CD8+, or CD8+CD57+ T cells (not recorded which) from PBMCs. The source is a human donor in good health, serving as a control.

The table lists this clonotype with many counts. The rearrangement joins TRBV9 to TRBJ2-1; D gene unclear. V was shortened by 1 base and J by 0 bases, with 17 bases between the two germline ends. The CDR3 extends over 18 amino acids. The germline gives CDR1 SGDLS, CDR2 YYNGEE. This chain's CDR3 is CASSVFSYLPSSYNEQFF. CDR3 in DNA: TGTGCCAGCAGCGTATTTTCCTACCTACCTAGCTCCTACAATGAGCAGTTCTTC.

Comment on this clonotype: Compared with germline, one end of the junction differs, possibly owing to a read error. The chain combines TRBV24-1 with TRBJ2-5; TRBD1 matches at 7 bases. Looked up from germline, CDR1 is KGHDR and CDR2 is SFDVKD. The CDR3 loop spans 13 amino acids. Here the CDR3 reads CATSTQGQVTQYF. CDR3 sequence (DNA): TGTGCCACCAGTACACAGGGGCAAGTGACGCAGTACTTT.

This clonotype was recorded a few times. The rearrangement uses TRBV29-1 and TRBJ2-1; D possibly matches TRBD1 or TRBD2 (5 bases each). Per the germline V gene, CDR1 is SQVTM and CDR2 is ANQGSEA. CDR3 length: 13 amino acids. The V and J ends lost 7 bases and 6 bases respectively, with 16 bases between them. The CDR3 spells CSAPGREINEQFF. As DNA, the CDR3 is TGCAGCGCTCCGGGACGGGAAATCAATGAGCAGTTCTTC.

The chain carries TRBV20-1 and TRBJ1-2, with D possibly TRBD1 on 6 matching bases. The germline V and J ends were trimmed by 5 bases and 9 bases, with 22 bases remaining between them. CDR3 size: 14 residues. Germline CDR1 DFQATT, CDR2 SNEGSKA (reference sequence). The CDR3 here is CSAGGGTSRASYTF. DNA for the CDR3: TGCAGTGCTGGGGGCGGGACTAGCAGGGCTAGCTACACCTTC.

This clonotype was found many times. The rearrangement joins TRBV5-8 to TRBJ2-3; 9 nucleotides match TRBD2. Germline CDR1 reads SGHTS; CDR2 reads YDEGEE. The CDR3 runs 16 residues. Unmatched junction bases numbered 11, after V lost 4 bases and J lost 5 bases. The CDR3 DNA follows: TGTGCCAGCAGCCTACAGCCGGGACTAGCTGAAGATACGCAGTATTTT. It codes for CASSLQPGLAEDTQYF.

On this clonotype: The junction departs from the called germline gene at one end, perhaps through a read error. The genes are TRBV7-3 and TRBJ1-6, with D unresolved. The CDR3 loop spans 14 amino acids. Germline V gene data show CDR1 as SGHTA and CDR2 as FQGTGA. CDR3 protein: CASSPRTGGLHTQF. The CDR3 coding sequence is TGCGCCAGCAGCCCGAGGACGGGCGGATTACATACGCAGTTT.